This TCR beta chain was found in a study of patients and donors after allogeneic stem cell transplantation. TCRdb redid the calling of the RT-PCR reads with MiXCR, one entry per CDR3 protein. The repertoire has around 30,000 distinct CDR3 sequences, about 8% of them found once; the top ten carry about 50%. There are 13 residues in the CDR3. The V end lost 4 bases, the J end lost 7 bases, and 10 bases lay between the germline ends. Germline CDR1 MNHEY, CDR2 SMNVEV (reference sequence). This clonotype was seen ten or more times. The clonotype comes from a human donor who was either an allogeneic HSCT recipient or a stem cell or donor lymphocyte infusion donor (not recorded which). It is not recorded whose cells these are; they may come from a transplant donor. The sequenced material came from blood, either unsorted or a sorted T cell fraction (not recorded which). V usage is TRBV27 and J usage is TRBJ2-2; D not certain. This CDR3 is CASSSIRGGELFF. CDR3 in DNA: TGTGCCAGCAGTTCAATACGCGGCGGGGAGCTGTTTTTT.